The clone carrying this T cell receptor beta chain was seen more than once but under ten times. What it recognizes is unknown. The sample comes from a study of blood T cells in healthy people across ages. Findings and limits, study-wide: PBMCs that were unsorted prevented a conclusive naive versus antigen-experienced comparison. Older age went with lower TCR beta diversity per million T cells, in a roughly linear way.

Combining a sample-barcoded 5' primer with a J-beta primer mix, a second PCR ran for roughly 7 to 11 cycles. TCRdb called the 5' RACE reads again in MiXCR, with one record for every CDR3 protein. The table records approximately 1,700,000 distinct CDR3 sequences, approximately 39% of them present only once. The CDR3 extends over 12 amino acids. The V end lost 0 bases, the J end lost 11 bases, and 10 bases lay between the germline ends. The germline gives CDR1 LGHDT, CDR2 YNNKEL (reference sequence). The chain is built from TRBV3-1 and TRBJ2-5; unclear D gene. The specimen was blood. The sequence was obtained from a human donor in good health. For the CDR3, the DNA is TGTGCCAGCAGCCAAGATTTCGGCAGTCAGTACTTC. Translated, it gives CASSQDFGSQYF.